These 3 T cell receptor beta chains share one sample of origin, sequenced in a study of T cell responses to AZD1222 COVID-19 vaccine. Clones were read by immunoSEQ multiplex PCR, and TCRdb kept only the in-frame ones, dropping some. Among about 130,000 clones, less than 95% were seen once, and the ten largest hold 4.4%. Specimen: peripheral blood, collected on day 0 of MenACWY control vaccination. The receptors originated from an adult in good health.

The rearrangement joins TRBV6-1 to TRBJ1-5; no definite D call. CDR3 length equals 17 residues. The germline V gene has CDR1 MNHNS and CDR2 SASEGT. V lost 0 bases, J lost 0 bases, and 12 bases lay in between. CDR3 nucleotide sequence: TGTGCCAGCAGTGAAGCGTGGGTTCTGATTAGCAATCAGCCCCAGCATTTT. As protein: CASSEAWVLISNQPQHF.

The rearrangement joins TRBV6-5 to TRBJ1-4; D unclear. The length of the CDR3 is 14 residues. Germline CDR1 and CDR2: MNHEY and SVGAGI. V lost 6 bases and J lost 7, with 15 bases in between. DNA of the CDR3: TGTGCCAGCAGCAGAGACGGGGTTTCTGAAAAACTGTTTTTT. It is translated as CASSRDGVSEKLFF.

The CDR3 reads CAWRSTTTGYGYTF. The CDR3 DNA is TGTGCCTGGAGAAGCACGACGACAGGCTATGGCTACACCTTC. The chain carries TRBV30 and TRBJ1-2, with D tentatively TRBD1 (6 bases). CDR1 GTSNPN and CDR2 SVGIG come from the germline V gene (reference sequence). The V gene lost 3 bases and the J gene lost 4 bases, with 15 bases spanning the gap. The CDR3 loop spans 14 amino acids.